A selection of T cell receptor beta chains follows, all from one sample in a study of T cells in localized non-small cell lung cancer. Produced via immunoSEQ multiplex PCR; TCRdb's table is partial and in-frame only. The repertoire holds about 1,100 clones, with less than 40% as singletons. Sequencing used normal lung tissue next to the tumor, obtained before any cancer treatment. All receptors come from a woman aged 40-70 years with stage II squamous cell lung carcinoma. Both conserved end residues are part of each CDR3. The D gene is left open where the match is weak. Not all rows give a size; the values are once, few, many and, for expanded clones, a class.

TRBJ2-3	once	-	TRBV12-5	CASGQQGTDTQYF	TGTGCTAGTGGGCAACAGGGCACAGATACGCAGTATTTT
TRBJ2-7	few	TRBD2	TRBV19	CASSTTSGSFDEQYF	TGTGCCAGTAGTACAACTAGCGGGAGTTTCGACGAGCAGTACTTC
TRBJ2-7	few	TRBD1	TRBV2	CASSPGGGQGVRGSYEQYF	TGTGCCAGCAGTCCCGGAGGGGGACAGGGGGTTCGGGGTTCCTACGAGCAGTACTTC
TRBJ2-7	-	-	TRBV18	CASSPGSPYEQYF	TGTGCCAGCTCACCGGGGAGTCCCTACGAGCAGTACTTC
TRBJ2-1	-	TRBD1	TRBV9	CASSGQVNYNEQFF	TGTGCCAGCAGTGGACAGGTCAATTACAATGAGCAGTTCTTC
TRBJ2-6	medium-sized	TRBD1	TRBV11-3	CASSAPQGARSGANVLTF	TGTGCCAGCAGCGCCCCCCAGGGGGCCCGATCTGGGGCCAACGTCCTGACTTTC
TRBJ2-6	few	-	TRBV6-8	CASTGRMGPGANVLTF	TGTGCCAGCACAGGACGCATGGGTCCTGGGGCCAACGTCCTGACTTTC
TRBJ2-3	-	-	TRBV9	CASSVSTGIDTQYF	TGTGCCAGCAGCGTCAGCACAGGGATAGATACGCAGTATTTT
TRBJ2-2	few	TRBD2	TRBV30	CAWTGGRNTGELFF	TGTGCCTGGACGGGAGGTCGTAACACCGGGGAGCTGTTTTTT
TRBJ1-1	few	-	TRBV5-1	CASSFEGYVNTEAFF	TGCGCCAGCAGCTTCGAGGGGTACGTGAACACTGAAGCTTTCTTT
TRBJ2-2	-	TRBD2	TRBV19	CASRPGGSGELFF	TGTGCCAGTAGACCGGGAGGGTCCGGGGAGCTGTTTTTT
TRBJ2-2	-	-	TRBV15	CATSRDPGHNTGELFF	TGTGCCACCAGCAGAGATCCTGGACACAACACCGGGGAGTTGTTTTTT
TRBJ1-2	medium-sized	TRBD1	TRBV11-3	CASRQTDRAYGYTF	TGTGCCAGCAGACAGACGGACAGGGCTTATGGCTACACCTTC
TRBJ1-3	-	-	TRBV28	CASTSSGAGNTIYF	TGTGCCAGCACCTCCTCCGGGGCTGGAAACACCATATATTTT
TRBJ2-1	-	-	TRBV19	CASSVRLGDNEQFF	TGTGCCAGTAGTGTTCGCCTCGGTGACAATGAGCAGTTCTTC
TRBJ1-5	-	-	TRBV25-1	CASSDSGYQPQHF	TGTGCCAGCAGTGACTCAGGGTATCAGCCCCAGCATTTT
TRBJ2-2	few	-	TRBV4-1	CASSQDLGNTGELFF	TGCGCCAGCAGCCAAGATCTCGGTAACACCGGGGAGCTGTTTTTT
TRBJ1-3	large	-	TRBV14	CASSQVGNTIYF	TGTGCCAGCAGCCAAGTGGGAAACACCATATATTTT
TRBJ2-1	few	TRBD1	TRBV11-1	CASSLGQGHNEQFF	TGTGCCAGCAGCCTAGGACAGGGCCACAATGAGCAGTTCTTC
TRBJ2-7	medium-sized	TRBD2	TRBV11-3	CASSLKGLAGAEQYF	TGTGCCAGCAGCTTAAAGGGACTAGCGGGAGCCGAGCAGTACTTC
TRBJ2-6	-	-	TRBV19	CASSRLQGAGANVLTF	TGTGCCAGTAGTAGGCTTCAGGGAGCTGGGGCCAACGTCCTGACTTTC
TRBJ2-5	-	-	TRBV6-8	CASSYSSARGETQYF	TGTGCCAGCAGTTACTCGAGTGCGAGGGGGGAGACCCAGTACTTC
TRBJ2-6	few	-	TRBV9	CASSFNRAGGANVLTF	TGTGCCAGCAGCTTCAACAGGGCGGGAGGGGCCAACGTCCTGACTTTC
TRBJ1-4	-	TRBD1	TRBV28	CASSSTGGAREKLFF	TGTGCCAGCAGTTCCACAGGGGGCGCAAGGGAAAAACTGTTTTTT
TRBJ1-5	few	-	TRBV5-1	CASSLREYSNQPQHF	TGCGCCAGCAGCTTGAGAGAATATAGCAATCAGCCCCAGCATTTT
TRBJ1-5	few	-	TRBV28	CASSWGNQPQHF	TGTGCCAGCAGCTGGGGCAATCAGCCCCAGCATTTT
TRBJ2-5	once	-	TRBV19	CASSIRGREETQYF	TGTGCCAGTAGTATCCGGGGCAGAGAAGAGACCCAGTACTTC
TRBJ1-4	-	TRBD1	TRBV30	CAWSVGTGGDEKLFF	TGTGCCTGGAGTGTGGGGACAGGGGGAGATGAAAAACTGTTTTTT
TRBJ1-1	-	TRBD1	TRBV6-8	CASRWTGETEAFF	TGTGCCAGCAGATGGACAGGGGAGACTGAAGCTTTCTTT
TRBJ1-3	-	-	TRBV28	CASSPTVSGNTIYF	TGTGCCAGCAGTCCCACGGTCTCTGGAAACACCATATATTTT
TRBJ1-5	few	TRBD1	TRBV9	CASGQGQHQPQHF	TGTGCCAGCGGGCAGGGACAGCATCAGCCCCAGCATTTT
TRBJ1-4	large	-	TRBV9	CASRESPLTTNEKLFF	TGTGCCAGCAGAGAGAGCCCATTGACAACTAATGAAAAACTGTTTTTT
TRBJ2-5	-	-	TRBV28	CASSDAGNGQETQYF	TGTGCCAGCAGCGACGCGGGAAATGGCCAAGAGACCCAGTACTTC
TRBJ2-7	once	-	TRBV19	CASSIAVTYEQYF	TGTGCCAGTAGTATAGCCGTGACCTACGAGCAGTACTTC
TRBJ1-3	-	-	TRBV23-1	CASSRKAGNTIYF	TGCGCCAGCAGTCGCAAGGCCGGAAACACCATATATTTT
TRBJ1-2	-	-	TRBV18	CASSLASGTSYGYTF	TGTGCCAGCTCACTAGCTTCCGGGACGTCCTATGGCTACACCTTC
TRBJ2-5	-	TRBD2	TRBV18	CASSPSGARTQYF	TGTGCCAGCTCACCAAGCGGGGCGAGGACCCAGTACTTC
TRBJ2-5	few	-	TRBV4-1	CASSQDRGLWQYF	TGCGCCAGCAGCCAAGACCGAGGTCTCTGGCAGTACTTC
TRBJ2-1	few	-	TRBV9	CASSVDTGNNEQFF	TGTGCCAGCAGCGTAGATACAGGGAACAATGAGCAGTTCTTC
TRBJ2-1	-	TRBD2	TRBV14	CASSQGLALAPEQFF	TGTGCCAGCAGCCAAGGACTAGCATTGGCCCCGGAGCAGTTCTTC
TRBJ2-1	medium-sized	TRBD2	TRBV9	CASSLGLGDNEQFF	TGTGCCAGCAGCCTCGGACTAGGAGACAATGAGCAGTTCTTC
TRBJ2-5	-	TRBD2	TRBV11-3	CASSLASGRTLGETQYF	TGTGCCAGCAGCTTGGCTAGCGGGAGGACCTTGGGGGAAACCCAGTACTTC
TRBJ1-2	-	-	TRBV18	CASSPTGGPYGYTF	TGTGCCAGCTCACCGACAGGAGGCCCCTATGGCTACACCTTC
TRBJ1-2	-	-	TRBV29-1	CSAEPTGIPPGGYTF	TGCAGCGCCGAACCAACCGGGATCCCGCCGGGGGGCTACACCTTC
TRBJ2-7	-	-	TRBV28	CASSFRRAVHEQYF	TGTGCCAGCAGCTTCAGGAGGGCAGTCCACGAGCAGTACTTC
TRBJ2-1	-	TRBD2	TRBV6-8	CASSSRLASSYNEQFF	TGTGCCAGCAGTTCAAGACTAGCGAGTTCCTACAATGAGCAGTTCTTC
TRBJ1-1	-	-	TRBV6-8	CASSPLLRGDHTEAFF	TGTGCCAGCAGTCCTCTATTGCGGGGTGATCACACTGAAGCTTTCTTT
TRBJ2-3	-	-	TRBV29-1	CSVEGGRGTDTQYF	TGCAGCGTTGAGGGGGGCAGGGGCACAGATACGCAGTATTTT
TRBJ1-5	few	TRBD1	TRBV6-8	CASSSQGTGNQPQHF	TGTGCCAGCAGTTCCCAAGGGACAGGCAATCAGCCCCAGCATTTT
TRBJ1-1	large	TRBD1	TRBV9	CASSARQGVNTEAFF	TGTGCCAGCAGCGCGCGACAGGGTGTGAACACTGAAGCTTTCTTT
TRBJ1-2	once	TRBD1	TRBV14	CASSQGTGVGYGYTF	TGTGCCAGCAGCCAGGGGACAGGGGTTGGCTATGGCTACACCTTC
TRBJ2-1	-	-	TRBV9	CASSTASRGNEQFF	TGTGCCAGCAGTACGGCTAGCCGAGGCAATGAGCAGTTCTTC
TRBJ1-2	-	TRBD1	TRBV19	CASTPNRGRYYGYTF	TGTGCCAGTACCCCGAACAGGGGACGGTACTATGGCTACACCTTC